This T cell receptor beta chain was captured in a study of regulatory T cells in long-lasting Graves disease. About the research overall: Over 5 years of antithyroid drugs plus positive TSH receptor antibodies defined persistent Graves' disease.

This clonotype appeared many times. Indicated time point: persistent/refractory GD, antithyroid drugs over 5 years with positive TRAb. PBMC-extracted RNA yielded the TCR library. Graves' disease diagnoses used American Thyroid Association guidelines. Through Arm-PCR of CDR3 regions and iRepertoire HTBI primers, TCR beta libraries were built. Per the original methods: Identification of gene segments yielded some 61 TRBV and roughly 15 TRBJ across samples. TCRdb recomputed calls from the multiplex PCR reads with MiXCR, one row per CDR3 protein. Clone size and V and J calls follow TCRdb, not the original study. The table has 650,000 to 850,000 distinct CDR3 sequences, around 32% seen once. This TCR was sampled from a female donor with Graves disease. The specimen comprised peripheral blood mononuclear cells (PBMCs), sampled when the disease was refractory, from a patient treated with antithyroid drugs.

The CDR3 DNA reads TGTGCCAGCAGGGAGAGACAGAGGAACACTGAAGCTTTCTTT. This gives the protein CASRERQRNTEAFF. The chain uses TRBV2 and TRBJ1-1; D may be TRBD1 (5 bases). The V gene lost 6 bases and the J gene lost 1 base, with 12 bases spanning the gap. This CDR3 region has 14 residues. CDR1 and CDR2 from the germline V gene are SNHLY and FYNNEI.